Following are 14 T cell receptor beta chains from one sample sequenced in a study of T cell responses to AZD1222 COVID-19 vaccine. Sequenced by immunoSEQ multiplex PCR; TCRdb stores in-frame clones only, minus some. The sample lists about 220,000 clones, around 93% occurring once. The material sequenced was peripheral blood, taken on day 0 of MenACWY control vaccination. Receptors originate from an adult in good health.

V and J are TRBV9 and TRBJ2-1; 7 positions agree with TRBD2. With 3 bases clipped from V and 2 bases from J, the junction kept 5 bases outside the gene matches. Germline V CDR1 and CDR2: SGDLS, YYNGEE. The CDR3 consists of 15 residues. The CDR3 coding sequence is TGTGCCAGCAGCGAGCGGGATGGGACCTACAATGAGCAGTTCTTC. Translation gives CASSERDGTYNEQFF.

The V call is TRBV3-1 (or the pseudogene TRBV3-2), the J call TRBJ1-1; TRBD1 matches 8 bases. The length of the CDR3 is 14 residues. V dropped 4 bases and J dropped 1; count of bases not matched to a gene: 2. Germline CDR1 reads LGHDT; CDR2 reads YNNKEL (reference sequence). CDR3: CASSRTGPNTEAFF. The CDR3 nucleotides read TGTGCCAGCAGCCGGACAGGGCCGAACACTGAAGCTTTCTTT.

This clone was detected a few times. This sequence joins TRBV28 and TRBJ1-5, with D maybe TRBD1 (5 bases). Per germline, CDR1 MDHEN and CDR2 SYDVKM. The germline V and J ends were trimmed by 1 base and 5 bases, with 6 bases remaining between them. The CDR3 totals 13 residues. CDR3: CASSLSGDQPQHF. Written as DNA, the CDR3 is TGTGCCAGCAGTTTATCGGGGGATCAGCCCCAGCATTTT.

This clone was seen more than once but under ten times. The chain links TRBV6-1 to TRBJ1-3; no clear D gene. Looked up from germline, CDR1 is MNHNS and CDR2 is SASEGT. CDR3 size: 15 residues. Trimming left V 2 bases short and J 0 bases short, with 8 bases between. The CDR3 DNA sequence: TGTGCCAGCAGTGAAATGGGCAGCTCTGGAAACACCATATATTTT. Translated: CASSEMGSSGNTIYF.

The chain recombines TRBV15 with TRBJ1-5, with a tentative D call TRBD1 (5 bases). With 0 bases removed from V and 4 bases from J, the gap between germline ends came to 7 bases. This CDR3 contains 14 residues. CDR1 LNHNV and CDR2 YYDKDF come from the germline V gene (reference sequence). CDR3: CATSRDRVNQPQHF. Written as DNA, the CDR3 is TGTGCCACCAGCAGAGACAGGGTAAATCAGCCCCAGCATTTT.

The chain recombines TRBV30 with TRBJ1-2; 7 nucleotides agree with TRBD1. Germline V gene lookup returns CDR1 GTSNPN and CDR2 SVGIG (reference sequence). CDR3 length: 16 residues. Trimming at V came to 2 bases and at J to 0 bases, leaving 9 bases not matched to a gene. The CDR3 reads CAWSNGGGYPNYGYTF. DNA of the CDR3: TGTGCCTGGAGTAACGGAGGGGGCTACCCTAACTATGGCTACACCTTC.

This clone was seen only a few times. The chain has TRBV7-2 and TRBJ2-5; tentative D call: TRBD2 (6 bases). Trimming took off 4 bases at V and 9 bases at J, with 21 bases between the two ends. Germline lookup yields CDR1 SGHTA and CDR2 FQGNSA. This CDR3 spans 15 amino acids. CDR3 loop: CASSSEGRGLAAQYF. The CDR3, as DNA: TGTGCCAGCAGCTCGGAGGGTAGGGGACTGGCGGCCCAGTACTTC.

The V and J genes are TRBV5-5 and TRBJ1-2; TRBD1 matches 7 bases. Germline values: CDR1 SGHKS, CDR2 YYEKEE (reference sequence). This CDR3 spans 16 amino acids. V lost 0 bases to trimming and J lost 0 bases; unmatched junction nucleotides: 5. CDR3 sequence reads: CASSLGQGSSNYGYTF. The CDR3 DNA reads as TGTGCCAGCAGCTTGGGACAGGGATCATCTAACTATGGCTACACCTTC.

This clone has a single count. The genes are TRBV30 and TRBJ2-2; 13 nucleotides match TRBD2. J was trimmed by 1 base and V by 0 bases; bases with no gene match: 5. Germline lookup yields CDR1 GTSNPN and CDR2 SVGIG (reference sequence). The CDR3 sequence is 18 residues long. Here the CDR3 DNA reads TGTGCCTGGAGTGTTCGACTAGCGGGGGGCCTGAACACCGGGGAGCTGTTTTTT. This sequence encodes CAWSVRLAGGLNTGELFF. The variable domain in full, completed from reference TRBV30 and TRBJ2-2, reads SQTIHQWPATLVQPVGSPLSLECTVEGTSNPNLYWYRQAAGRGLQLLFYSVGIGQISSEVPQNLSASRPQDRQFILSSKKLLLSDSGFYLCAWSVRLAGGLNTGELFFGEGSRLTVL.

The V call is TRBV5-6, the J call TRBJ1-2, with 12 bases lining up with TRBD1. The CDR3 runs 15 residues. Germline trimming cut 7 bases from V and 7 bases from J; bases unmatched to any gene: 11. Germline V CDR1 and CDR2: SGHDT, YYEEEE. CDR3 protein: CASASGTGGAVGYTF. The CDR3 coding sequence is TGTGCCAGCGCCTCGGGGACAGGGGGCGCGGTTGGCTACACCTTC.

This clone was observed once. The V call is TRBV7-9, the J call TRBJ2-7; no clear D. In germline, CDR1 is SEHNR, CDR2 FQNEAQ (reference sequence). The CDR3 is 12 residues long. Trimming cost V 4 bases and J 4 bases, with 8 bases left between them. The CDR3 spells CASSSQGYEQYF. Here the CDR3 DNA reads TGTGCCAGCAGCTCCCAAGGGTACGAGCAGTACTTC.

CDR3 coding DNA: TGTGCCAGCAGCCACCGCGGCAGGAAGGGGTCCGGGGAGCTGTTTTTT. Its protein is CASSHRGRKGSGELFF. The chain couples TRBV3-1 (or the pseudogene TRBV3-2) to TRBJ2-2; D possibly corresponds to TRBD1 (5 bases). Germline CDR1 reads LGHDT; CDR2 reads YNNKEL (reference sequence). The CDR3 length is 16 residues. The ends were cut back, 3 bases at V and 6 bases at J, with 17 bases in the middle.

The chain employs TRBV7-2 and TRBJ1-2, with D maybe TRBD1 (6 bases). Trimming shortened V by 1 base and J by 8 bases, and 14 bases separated the two germline ends. Germline V gives CDR1 SGHTA, CDR2 FQGNSA. This CDR3 comprises 14 residues. This chain's CDR3 is CASSLVRGGPGYTF. The CDR3 DNA is TGTGCCAGCAGCTTAGTTCGAGGGGGGCCCGGCTACACCTTC.

This clone showed up just once. V and J are TRBV4-2 and TRBJ2-1, with no clear D. Germline V CDR1 and CDR2: LGHNA, YNFKEQ. Trimming pared 1 base from V and 0 bases from J, leaving 10 bases between. There are 16 residues in the CDR3. CDR3 loop: CASSQVGRSSYNEQFF. The DNA of the CDR3 is TGTGCCAGCAGCCAAGTAGGTCGAAGCTCCTACAATGAGCAGTTCTTC.